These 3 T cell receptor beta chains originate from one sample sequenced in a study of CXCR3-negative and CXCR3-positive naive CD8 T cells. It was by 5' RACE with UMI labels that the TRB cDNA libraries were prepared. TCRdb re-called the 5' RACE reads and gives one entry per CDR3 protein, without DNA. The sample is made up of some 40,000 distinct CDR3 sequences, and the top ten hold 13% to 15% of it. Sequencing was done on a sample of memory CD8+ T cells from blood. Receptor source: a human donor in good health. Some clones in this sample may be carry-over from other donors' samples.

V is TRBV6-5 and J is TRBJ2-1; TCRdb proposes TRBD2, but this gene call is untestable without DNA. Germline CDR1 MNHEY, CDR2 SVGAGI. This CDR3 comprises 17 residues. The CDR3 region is CASRPGEAGALYNEQFF.

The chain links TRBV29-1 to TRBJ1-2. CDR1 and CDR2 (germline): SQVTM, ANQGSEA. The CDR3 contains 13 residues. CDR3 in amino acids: CSVEGGGGEDYTF. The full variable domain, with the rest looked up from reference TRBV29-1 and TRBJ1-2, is SAVISQKPSRDICQRGTSLTIQCQVDSQVTMMFWYRQQPGQSLTLIATANQGSEATYESGFVIDKFPISRPNLTFSTLTVSNMSPEDSSIYLCSVEGGGGEDYTFGSGTRLTVV.

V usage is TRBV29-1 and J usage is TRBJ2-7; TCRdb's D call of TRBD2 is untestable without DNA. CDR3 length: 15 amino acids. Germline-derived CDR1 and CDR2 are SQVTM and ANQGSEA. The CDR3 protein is CSVDLPGLSSYEQYF.